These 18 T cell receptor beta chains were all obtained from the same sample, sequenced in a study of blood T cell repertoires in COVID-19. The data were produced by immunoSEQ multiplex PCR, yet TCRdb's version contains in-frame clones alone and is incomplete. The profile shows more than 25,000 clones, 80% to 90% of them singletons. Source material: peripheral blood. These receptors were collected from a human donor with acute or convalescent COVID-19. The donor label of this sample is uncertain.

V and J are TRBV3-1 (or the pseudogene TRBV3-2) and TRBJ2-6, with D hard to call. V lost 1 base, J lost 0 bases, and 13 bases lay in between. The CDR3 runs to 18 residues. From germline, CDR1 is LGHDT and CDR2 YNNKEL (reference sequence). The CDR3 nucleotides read TGTGCCAGCAGCCAAGGCCCAGGATCCTACTCTGGGGCCAACGTCCTGACTTTC. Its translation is CASSQGPGSYSGANVLTF.

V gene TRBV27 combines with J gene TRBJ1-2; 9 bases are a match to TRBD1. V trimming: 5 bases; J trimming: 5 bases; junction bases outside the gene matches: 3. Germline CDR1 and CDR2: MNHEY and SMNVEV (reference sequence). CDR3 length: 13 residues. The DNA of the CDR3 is TGTGCCAGCAGTACAGGGGGCCGGTATGGCTACACCTTC. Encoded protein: CASSTGGRYGYTF.

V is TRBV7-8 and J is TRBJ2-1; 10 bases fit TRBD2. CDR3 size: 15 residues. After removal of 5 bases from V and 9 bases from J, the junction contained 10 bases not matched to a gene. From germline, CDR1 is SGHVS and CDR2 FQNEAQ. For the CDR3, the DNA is TGTGCCAGCAGCCAACTAGCGGGAAATATGCGTGAGCAGTTCTTC. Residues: CASSQLAGNMREQFF.

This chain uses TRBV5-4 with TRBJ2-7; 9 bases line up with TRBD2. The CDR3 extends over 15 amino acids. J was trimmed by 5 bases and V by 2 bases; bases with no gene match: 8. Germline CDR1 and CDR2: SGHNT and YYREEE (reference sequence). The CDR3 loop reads CASSFPGTSFNEQYF. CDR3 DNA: TGTGCCAGCAGCTTTCCCGGGACTAGCTTCAACGAGCAGTACTTC. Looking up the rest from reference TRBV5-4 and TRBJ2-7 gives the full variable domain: ETGVTQSPTHLIKTRGQQVTLRCSSQSGHNTVSWYQQALGQGPQFIFQYYREEENGRGNFPPRFSGLQFPNYSSELNVNALELDDSALYLCASSFPGTSFNEQYFGPGTRLTVT.

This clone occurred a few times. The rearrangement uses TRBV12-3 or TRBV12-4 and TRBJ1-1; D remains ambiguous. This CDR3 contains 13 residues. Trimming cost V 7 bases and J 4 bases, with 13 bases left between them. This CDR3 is CASTPVGSTEAFF. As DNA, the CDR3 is TGTGCCAGCACCCCTGTGGGGAGCACTGAAGCTTTCTTT.

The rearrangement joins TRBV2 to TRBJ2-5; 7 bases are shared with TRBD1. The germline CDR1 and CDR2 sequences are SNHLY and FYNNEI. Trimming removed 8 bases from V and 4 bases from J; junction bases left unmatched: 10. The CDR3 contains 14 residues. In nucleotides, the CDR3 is TGTGCCAGCCAAAGACAGGGAGAGGGAGAGACCCAGTACTTC. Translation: CASQRQGEGETQYF. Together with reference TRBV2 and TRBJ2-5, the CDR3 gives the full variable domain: EPEVTQTPSHQVTQMGQEVILRCVPISNHLYFYWYRQILGQKVEFLVSFYNNEISEKSEIFDDQFSVERPDGSNFTLKIRSTKLEDSAMYFCASQRQGEGETQYFGPGTRLLVL.

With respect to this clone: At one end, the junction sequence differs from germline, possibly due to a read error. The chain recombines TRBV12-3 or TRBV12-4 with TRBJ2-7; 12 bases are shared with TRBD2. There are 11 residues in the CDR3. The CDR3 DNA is TGTGCCAGCAGTCGTGGACTAGCGGGATCCTTC. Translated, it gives CASSRGLAGSF.

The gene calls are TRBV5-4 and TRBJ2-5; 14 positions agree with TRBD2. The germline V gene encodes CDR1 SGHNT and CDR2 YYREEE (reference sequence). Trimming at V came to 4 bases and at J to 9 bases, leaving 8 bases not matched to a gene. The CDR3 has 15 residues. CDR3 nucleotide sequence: TGTGCCAGCAGCAGGGGACTAGCGGGGGTGGAGCCCCAGTACTTC. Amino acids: CASSRGLAGVEPQYF.

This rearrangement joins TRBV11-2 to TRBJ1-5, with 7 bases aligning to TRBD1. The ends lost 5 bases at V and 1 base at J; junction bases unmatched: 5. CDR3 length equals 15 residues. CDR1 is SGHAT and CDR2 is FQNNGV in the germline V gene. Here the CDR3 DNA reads TGTGCCAGCAGCCGTGACAGGGACAGCAATCAGCCCCAGCATTTT. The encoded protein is CASSRDRDSNQPQHF.

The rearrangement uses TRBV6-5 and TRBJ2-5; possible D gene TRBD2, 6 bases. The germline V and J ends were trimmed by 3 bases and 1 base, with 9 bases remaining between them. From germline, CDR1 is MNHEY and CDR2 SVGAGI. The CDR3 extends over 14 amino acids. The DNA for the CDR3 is TGTGCCAGCAGTTATTCGACTAGCCAAGAGACCCAGTACTTC. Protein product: CASSYSTSQETQYF.

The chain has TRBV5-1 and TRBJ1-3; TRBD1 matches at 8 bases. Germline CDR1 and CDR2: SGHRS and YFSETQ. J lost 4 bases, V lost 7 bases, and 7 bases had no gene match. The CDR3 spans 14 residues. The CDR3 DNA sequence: TGCGCCAGCGGAGGGACAGGCGACGGAAACACCATATATTTT. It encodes CASGGTGDGNTIYF.

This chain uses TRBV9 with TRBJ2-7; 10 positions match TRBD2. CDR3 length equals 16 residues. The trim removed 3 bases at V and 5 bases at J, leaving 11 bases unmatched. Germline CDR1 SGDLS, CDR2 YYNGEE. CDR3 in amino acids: CASSAGGSGRAHEQYF. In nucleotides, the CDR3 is TGTGCCAGCAGCGCCGGGGGCAGCGGGAGGGCCCACGAGCAGTACTTC. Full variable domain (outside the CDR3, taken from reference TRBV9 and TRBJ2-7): DSGVTQTPKHLITATGQRVTLRCSPRSGDLSVYWYQQSLDQGLQFLIQYYNGEERAKGNILERFSAQQFPDLHSELNLSSLELGDSALYFCASSAGGSGRAHEQYFGPGTRLTVT.

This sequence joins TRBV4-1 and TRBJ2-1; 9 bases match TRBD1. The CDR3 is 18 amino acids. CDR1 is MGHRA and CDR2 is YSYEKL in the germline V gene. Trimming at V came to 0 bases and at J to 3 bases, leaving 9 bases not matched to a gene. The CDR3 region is CASSQDFYGTGNYNEQFF. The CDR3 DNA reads TGCGCCAGCAGCCAAGATTTTTACGGGACAGGGAACTACAATGAGCAGTTCTTC.

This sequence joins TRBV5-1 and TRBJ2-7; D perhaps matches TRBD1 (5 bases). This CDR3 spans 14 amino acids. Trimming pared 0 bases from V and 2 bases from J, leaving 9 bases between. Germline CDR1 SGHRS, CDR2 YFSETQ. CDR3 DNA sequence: TGCGCCAGCAGCTTGGGGCCAGGGACCTACGAGCAGTACTTC. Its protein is CASSLGPGTYEQYF. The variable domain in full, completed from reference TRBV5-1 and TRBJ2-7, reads KAGVTQTPRYLIKTRGQQVTLSCSPISGHRSVSWYQQTPGQGLQFLFEYFSETQRNKGNFPGRFSGRQFSNSRSEMNVSTLELGDSALYLCASSLGPGTYEQYFGPGTRLTVT.

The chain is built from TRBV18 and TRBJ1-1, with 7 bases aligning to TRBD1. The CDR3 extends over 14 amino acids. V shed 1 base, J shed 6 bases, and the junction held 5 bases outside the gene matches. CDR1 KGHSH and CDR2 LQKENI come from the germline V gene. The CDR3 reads CASSPLETGPEAFF. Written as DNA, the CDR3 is TGTGCCAGCTCACCACTGGAGACAGGGCCTGAAGCTTTCTTT.

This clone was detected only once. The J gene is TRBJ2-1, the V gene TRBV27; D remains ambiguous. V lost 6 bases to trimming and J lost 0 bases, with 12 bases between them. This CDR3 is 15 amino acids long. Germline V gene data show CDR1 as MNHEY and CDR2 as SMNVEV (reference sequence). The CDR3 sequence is CASSSRSLSYNEQFF. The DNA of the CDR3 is TGTGCCAGCAGCTCGAGGTCTCTCTCCTACAATGAGCAGTTCTTC.

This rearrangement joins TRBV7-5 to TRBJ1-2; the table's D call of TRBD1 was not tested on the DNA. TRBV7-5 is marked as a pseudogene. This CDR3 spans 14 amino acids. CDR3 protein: CARNRDSIVYGYTF. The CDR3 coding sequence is TGTGCCAGAAACAGGGACAGTATAGTCTATGGCTACACCTTC.

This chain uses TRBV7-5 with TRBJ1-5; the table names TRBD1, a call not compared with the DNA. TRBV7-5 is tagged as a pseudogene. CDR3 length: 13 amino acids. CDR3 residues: CVRSFQGRQPQHF. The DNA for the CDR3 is TGTGTCAGAAGCTTCCAGGGGAGACAGCCCCAGCATTTT.